Below, 16 T cell receptor beta chains from the same sample are listed, as sequenced in a study of human thymus T cells. Sequencing used immunoSEQ multiplex PCR; TCRdb keeps in-frame clones, though not all of them. The sample has fewer than 90,000 clones, approximately 96% seen once. The study used thymus tissue resected during corrective heart surgery. The source material was thymus tissue. The receptors were gathered from a boy younger than two with a congenital heart defect but otherwise immunologically healthy.

The rearrangement links TRBV4-2 to TRBJ1-2, with 11 bases identical to TRBD1. Germline V gene lookup returns CDR1 LGHNA and CDR2 YNFKEQ. This CDR3 contains 16 residues. Trimming at V came to 1 base and at J to 2 bases, leaving 3 bases not matched to a gene. CDR3 nucleotide sequence: TGTGCCAGCAGCCAAGCAGGACAGGGGGCGAACTATGGCTACACCTTC. It codes for CASSQAGQGANYGYTF.

V gene TRBV5-6 combines with J gene TRBJ1-2, with D maybe TRBD1 (6 bases). Trimming removed 4 bases from V and 5 bases from J, with 21 bases in between. Germline V lookup: CDR1 SGHDT, CDR2 YYEEEE. The CDR3 extends over 16 amino acids. CDR3 DNA: TGTGCCAGCAGCCACTATATCTTCGGCAGGGGATATGGCTACACCTTC. Protein: CASSHYIFGRGYGYTF.

The chain employs TRBV20-1 and TRBJ1-5; D unclear. The CDR3 loop spans 11 amino acids. Germline-derived CDR1 and CDR2 are DFQATT and SNEGSKA (reference sequence). V was clipped by 2 bases and J by 4 bases, with 3 bases between them. CDR3 in amino acids: CSARLNQPQHF. In DNA form, the CDR3 reads TGCAGTGCTAGATTGAATCAGCCCCAGCATTTT.

CDR3 amino acids: CASSSQETQYF. CDR3 bases: TGTGCCAGCAGCTCCCAAGAGACCCAGTACTTC. This sequence joins TRBV11-2 and TRBJ2-5; D is unresolved. Germline loops: CDR1 SGHAT, CDR2 FQNNGV. Trimming took 4 bases from V and 1 from J, leaving 1 base between them. The CDR3 loop spans 11 amino acids.

The V gene is TRBV28, the J gene TRBJ2-1, with 7 bases identical to TRBD2. Germline V gene sequence: CDR1 MDHEN, CDR2 SYDVKM. CDR3 length: 14 residues. The trim removed 4 bases at V and 6 bases at J, leaving 6 bases unmatched. DNA of the CDR3: TGTGCCAGCAGTTCGGGGGGAGGGTTCAATGAGCAGTTCTTC. Amino acids: CASSSGGGFNEQFF.

The V call is TRBV5-4, the J call TRBJ1-4, with 8 bases aligning to TRBD1. Germline lookup yields CDR1 SGHNT and CDR2 YYREEE (reference sequence). This CDR3 region has 15 residues. The V segment lost 4 bases and the J segment 5 bases; nucleotides outside the gene matches: 7. The CDR3: CASSDYRDRNEKLFF. The CDR3 nucleotides are TGTGCCAGCAGCGATTACCGGGACAGGAATGAAAAACTGTTTTTT.

This clone was detected once. The V gene is TRBV14, the J gene TRBJ2-5; 8 bases map to TRBD1. The germline CDR1 and CDR2 sequences are SGHDN and FVKESK. The CDR3 contains 16 residues. Trimming took 0 bases from V and 2 from J; bases not matched to a gene: 5. CDR3 coding DNA: TGTGCCAGCAGCCAAGATCTCGGGACAGGACAAGAGACCCAGTACTTC. Protein: CASSQDLGTGQETQYF.

The CDR3 DNA sequence: TGCGCCAGCACCCCAGCGGAGACAGGGACTAGCGGGACTGTCCCGGGGCAGTTCTTC. Amino acid sequence: CASTPAETGTSGTVPGQFF. The V gene is TRBV5-1, the J gene TRBJ2-1; 13 bases fit TRBD2. V shed 6 bases, J shed 12 bases, and the junction held 24 bases outside the gene matches. The CDR3 is 19 amino acids. Germline V gives CDR1 SGHRS, CDR2 YFSETQ. The full variable domain, completed using reference TRBV5-1 and TRBJ2-1, is KAGVTQTPRYLIKTRGQQVTLSCSPISGHRSVSWYQQTPGQGLQFLFEYFSETQRNKGNFPGRFSGRQFSNSRSEMNVSTLELGDSALYLCASTPAETGTSGTVPGQFFGPGTRLTVL.

The chain joins TRBV12-5 to TRBJ2-3, with D perhaps TRBD1 (6 bases). V lost 1 base and J 0 bases, leaving 14 bases between the germline ends. The CDR3 has 17 residues. CDR1 is LGHNT and CDR2 is FRNRAP in the germline V gene. Here the CDR3 DNA reads TGTGCTAGTGGTTTGGGGGATCAGCAGGGGAGCACAGATACGCAGTATTTT. This translates into CASGLGDQQGSTDTQYF. Together with reference TRBV12-5 and TRBJ2-3, the CDR3 gives the full variable domain: DARVTQTPRHKVTEMGQEVTMRCQPILGHNTVFWYRQTMMQGLELLAYFRNRAPLDDSGMPKDRFSAEMPDATLATLKIQPSEPRDSAVYFCASGLGDQQGSTDTQYFGPGTRLTVL.

The gene calls are TRBV19 and TRBJ1-5; 9 nucleotides agree with TRBD1. Germline values: CDR1 LNHDA, CDR2 SQIVND (reference sequence). This CDR3 has 17 residues. V trimming: 2 bases; J trimming: 2 bases; junction bases outside the gene matches: 7. This CDR3 reads CASSIKGQGIGNQPQHF. In DNA form, the CDR3 reads TGTGCCAGTAGTATAAAGGGACAGGGAATAGGCAATCAGCCCCAGCATTTT.

The chain recombines TRBV4-1 with TRBJ1-5; D unresolved. The CDR3 is 14 residues long. V was shortened by 3 bases and J by 9 bases, with 15 bases between the two germline ends. The germline V gene has CDR1 MGHRA and CDR2 YSYEKL. CDR3 amino acids: CASSQEREGWPQHF. The CDR3 region has the DNA TGCGCCAGCAGCCAGGAACGGGAAGGGTGGCCCCAGCATTTT.

This clone appeared once. The chain carries TRBV5-1 and TRBJ1-1; 8 bases are shared with TRBD1. The CDR3 covers 16 residues. Unmatched junction bases numbered 8, after V lost 3 bases and J lost 1 base. Per germline, CDR1 SGHRS and CDR2 YFSETQ. CDR3 nucleotide sequence: TGCGCCAGCAGCTCGTACTGGACAGGGTCGAACACTGAAGCTTTCTTT. It is translated as CASSSYWTGSNTEAFF.

The chain has TRBV2 and TRBJ1-2, with D possibly matching TRBD1 (6 bases). The V end lost 1 base, the J end lost 4 bases, and 10 bases lay between the germline ends. The germline gives CDR1 SNHLY, CDR2 FYNNEI. CDR3 length: 14 amino acids. The CDR3 nucleotides read TGTGCCAGCAGTGAAGTTGGGGGCGGCTATGGCTACACCTTC. It yields the protein CASSEVGGGYGYTF. The complete variable domain, with remaining parts taken from reference TRBV2 and TRBJ1-2, reads EPEVTQTPSHQVTQMGQEVILRCVPISNHLYFYWYRQILGQKVEFLVSFYNNEISEKSEIFDDQFSVERPDGSNFTLKIRSTKLEDSAMYFCASSEVGGGYGYTFGSGTRLTVV.

The chain is built from TRBV6-5 and TRBJ2-5; D possibly corresponds to TRBD1 (6 bases). V lost 6 bases and J lost 5, with 13 bases in between. Looked up from germline, CDR1 is MNHEY and CDR2 is SVGAGI. The CDR3 covers 13 residues. CDR3 nucleotides: TGTGCCAGCAGACCCAGGGGATGGGAGACCCAGTACTTC. Encoded protein: CASRPRGWETQYF.

J is TRBJ2-7 and V is TRBV5-1; D possibly uses TRBD1 or TRBD2 (5 bases each). The germline V gene encodes CDR1 SGHRS and CDR2 YFSETQ. Trimming left V 4 bases short and J 3 bases short, with 8 bases between. The CDR3 consists of 12 residues. CDR3 sequence reads: CASSEGRYEQYF. The CDR3 DNA is TGCGCCAGCAGCGAGGGGCGCTACGAGCAGTACTTC.

The V gene is TRBV9, the J gene TRBJ2-1; 11 bases fit TRBD2. The CDR3 extends over 18 amino acids. The V segment lost 0 bases and the J segment 8 bases; nucleotides outside the gene matches: 13. The germline CDR1 and CDR2 sequences are SGDLS and YYNGEE. CDR3 region: CASSVVVSGGAGLDEQFF. The CDR3, as DNA: TGTGCCAGCAGCGTAGTGGTTAGCGGGGGGGCCGGTTTGGATGAGCAGTTCTTC.